This entry is about one TCR beta chain. Its antigen is not identified. These data are taken from a study of T-cell memory formation after mild COVID-19. Broader study findings: For contracting clones, CD4+ ones sat mainly in CM and EM, CD8+ in EMRA. Day 37-peaking second-wave clones had unconfirmed SARS-CoV-2 specificity. Clones that got smaller from day 15 to 85 had even CD4/CD8, while clones growing later tipped toward CD4+. Pre-infection memory held some responding clones, suggesting pre-existing cross-reactive T cells responded.

MiXCR, applied by TCRdb to the 5' RACE reads, yields one record per CDR3 protein. Among a few hundred thousand distinct CDR3 sequences listed, 19% were seen once. V lost 4 bases and J 12 bases, leaving 11 bases between the germline ends. Germline CDR1 is SGHDT and CDR2 is YYEEEE. The CDR3 is made up of 11 amino acids. Material for sequencing was PBMCs or a T cell subset sorted from them (not recorded which). This TCR came from a young man who had mild COVID-19 (a few samples of this study predate the infection). Cell type and time point are not known. This sequence joins TRBV5-6 and TRBJ2-1, with D uncertain. CDR3 region: CASSGTRLQFF. The CDR3, as DNA: TGTGCCAGCAGCGGAACCAGGTTGCAGTTCTTC.